This T cell receptor beta chain originates from a study of T cell changes during pregnancy in multiple sclerosis. The assay was immunoSEQ multiplex PCR, and TCRdb's table has in-frame clones only and misses some. In the table there are about 18,000 clones, 70% to 90% of which are singletons. The CDR3 consists of 13 residues. Per germline, CDR1 SNHLY and CDR2 FYNNEI. Trimming left V 0 bases short and J 11 bases short, with 14 bases between. This TCR was sampled from a female donor with multiple sclerosis, enrolled in a pregnancy study. This sequence joins TRBV2 and TRBJ2-7; a weak D match, TRBD1 (5 bases). The specimen was CD8+ T cells from peripheral blood mononuclear cells, collected after pregnancy. Here the CDR3 DNA reads TGTGCCAGCAGTGAAGCAACAGGAGCTAATGAGTACTTC. It translates to CASSEATGANEYF.